This TCR beta chain derives from a study of cytomegalovirus exposure and HLA in healthy donors. Regarding the study as a whole: Trimming of TCR beta V- and J-genes showed a link, identified in a later analysis, to a missense DCLRE1C variant. Analysis performed later showed TCR beta chains linked to HLA being more clonally expanded than equally common others. Later analysis placed DRB1 highest and HLA-C lowest in TCR association rates, which differed by HLA locus.

The CDR3 is made up of 17 amino acids. In germline, CDR1 is MGHRA, CDR2 YSYEKL. Trimming cost V 0 bases and J 6 bases, with 18 bases left between them. Remarks on this clone: What it binds is not known.

Researchers ran the PCR with 60 Vbeta and 13 Jbeta primers. Some clones are missing from TCRdb's copy, which holds only in-frame ones; the method was immunoSEQ multiplex PCR. This sample has some 110,000 clones, with under 80% found just once. Sequenced input: PBMCs. The V and J genes are TRBV4-1 and TRBJ2-1, with D possibly matching TRBD2 (6 bases). This sequence originates from a woman in her fifties or sixties in good health and CMV-seropositive. CDR3 DNA sequence: TGCGCCAGCAGCCAAGATCTTGGTGCGGCGGGGTCCAATGAGCAGTTCTTC. This codes for CASSQDLGAAGSNEQFF.